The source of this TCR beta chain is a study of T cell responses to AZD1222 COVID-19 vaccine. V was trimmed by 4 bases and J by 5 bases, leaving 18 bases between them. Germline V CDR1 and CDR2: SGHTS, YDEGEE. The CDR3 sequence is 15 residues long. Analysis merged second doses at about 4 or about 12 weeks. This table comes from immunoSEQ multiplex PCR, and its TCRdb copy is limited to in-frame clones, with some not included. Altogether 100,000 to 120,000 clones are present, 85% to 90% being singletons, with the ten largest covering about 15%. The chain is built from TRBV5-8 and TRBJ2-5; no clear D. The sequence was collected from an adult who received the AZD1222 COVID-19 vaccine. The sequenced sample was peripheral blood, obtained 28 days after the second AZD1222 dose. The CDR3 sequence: CASSPRLRSDETQYF. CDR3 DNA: TGTGCCAGCAGCCCCCGCCTTAGGAGTGATGAGACCCAGTACTTC.